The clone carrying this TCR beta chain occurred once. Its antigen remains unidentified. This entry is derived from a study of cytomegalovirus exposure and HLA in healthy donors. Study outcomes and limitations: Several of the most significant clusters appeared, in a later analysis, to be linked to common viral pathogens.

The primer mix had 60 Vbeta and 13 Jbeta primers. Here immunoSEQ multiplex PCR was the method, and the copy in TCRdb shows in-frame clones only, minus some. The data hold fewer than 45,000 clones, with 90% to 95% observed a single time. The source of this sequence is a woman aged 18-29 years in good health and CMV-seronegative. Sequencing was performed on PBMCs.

DNA of the CDR3: TGCGCCAGCAGCTTGAACGCCAGACAAGAGACCCAGTACTTC. This encodes CASSLNARQETQYF. The chain has TRBV5-1 and TRBJ2-5; D is unclear. Deletions cut 1 base from V and 2 bases from J, with 9 bases between. The CDR3 runs 14 residues. Looked up from germline, CDR1 is SGHRS and CDR2 is YFSETQ.